A few counts support the clone carrying this TCR beta chain. Antigen specificity is unknown. These data originate in a study of T-cell memory formation after mild COVID-19. TCRdb analysed the 5' RACE reads with MiXCR anew, one entry per CDR3 protein. Of about 390,000 distinct CDR3 sequences in the sample, under 25% were seen once. The study's findings and limits: The pre-infection memory compartment contained some responding clones, suggesting cross-reactive memory joined. Balance between CD4 and CD8 was seen in clones contracting day 15 to 85, and a CD4+ lean was seen in later expanders.

Germline values: CDR1 SGHTA, CDR2 FQGNSA. This CDR3 spans 11 amino acids. Trimming left V 5 bases short and J 3 bases short, with 5 bases between. This sequence originates from an adult woman who had mild COVID-19 (a few samples of this study predate the infection). Cell type and time point are not known. The chain employs TRBV7-2 and TRBJ2-7; D gene unclear. Source material: PBMCs or a T cell subset sorted from them (not recorded which). The CDR3 coding sequence is TGTGCCAGCAGCATCCGCTACGAGCAGTACTTC. Amino acid sequence: CASSIRYEQYF.